The 28 T cell receptor beta chains presented below share a single source sample, sequenced in a study of shared clonotypes between healthy human individuals. The protocol was immunoSEQ multiplex PCR, while the TCRdb copy is restricted to in-frame clones and leaves out a portion. The sample carries 2 million to 2.5 million clones, approximately 96% recorded once. The sequenced sample was naive CD4+ T cells sorted from blood. Subset defined: CD45RA+ positively selected. The origin of the receptors is a man aged 18 to 35 in good health.

For the CDR3, the DNA is TGTGCCATCAGTGACGAGGGCTCTGGGGCCAACGTCCTGACTTTC. Its translation: CAISDEGSGANVLTF. V and J are TRBV10-3 and TRBJ2-6, with D possibly matching TRBD2 (5 bases). Germline V gene data show CDR1 as ENHRY and CDR2 as SYGVKD. With 3 bases removed from V and 0 bases from J, the gap between germline ends came to 6 bases. This CDR3 has 15 amino acids.

As to this clone: This sample includes further DNA sequences coding for the same CDR3. CDR3 loop: CSVSTGGSTEAFF. Written as DNA, the CDR3 is TGCAGCGTTTCGACAGGGGGCTCGACTGAAGCTTTCTTT. V usage is TRBV29-1 and J usage is TRBJ1-1, with TRBD1 identical over 10 bases. The V gene's germline CDR1 is SQVTM and CDR2 ANQGSEA. The CDR3 runs 13 residues. With 5 bases clipped from V and 5 bases from J, the junction kept 5 bases outside the gene matches.

The chain has TRBV29-1 and TRBJ2-7, with TRBD1 matching over 8 bases. The CDR3 spans 12 residues. The germline gives CDR1 SQVTM, CDR2 ANQGSEA. The J segment lost 6 bases and the V segment lost 4 bases, leaving 5 bases of the junction unmatched. DNA of the CDR3: TGCAGCGTTGGGACAGGGTGGATCGAGCAGTACTTC. Its translation is CSVGTGWIEQYF.

The CDR3 DNA follows: TGTGCCAGCAGTCCTCGGACAGGGGTAGGCTACACCTTC. The encoded protein is CASSPRTGVGYTF. The chain is built from TRBV28 and TRBJ1-2; 9 bases fit TRBD1. CDR1 is MDHEN and CDR2 is SYDVKM in the germline V gene. The J segment lost 8 bases and the V segment lost 5 bases, leaving 6 bases of the junction unmatched. CDR3 length: 13 amino acids.

The V and J genes are TRBV30 and TRBJ2-2; 9 bases are a match to TRBD1. CDR1 GTSNPN and CDR2 SVGIG come from the germline V gene (reference sequence). There are 13 residues in the CDR3. Germline trimming cut 2 bases from V and 17 bases from J; bases unmatched to any gene: 12. CDR3 nucleotides: TGTGCCTGGAGTTCCACCGGGACAGGGAGGAAATTTTTT. Translated: CAWSSTGTGRKFF. Full variable domain (remainder filled in from reference TRBV30 and TRBJ2-2): SQTIHQWPATLVQPVGSPLSLECTVEGTSNPNLYWYRQAAGRGLQLLFYSVGIGQISSEVPQNLSASRPQDRQFILSSKKLLLSDSGFYLCAWSSTGTGRKFFGEGSRLTVL.

This clone was found once. This rearrangement joins TRBV10-3 to TRBJ2-5; 7 nucleotides match TRBD2. With V trimmed by 11 bases and J by 3 bases, 9 bases remained unmatched. The CDR3 has 13 amino acids. CDR1 and CDR2 from the germline V gene are ENHRY and SYGVKD. CDR3 bases: TGTGCCTCCACTAGGGAGGGCAAAGAGACCCAGTACTTC. Amino acids: CASTREGKETQYF.

The gene calls are TRBV2 and TRBJ1-5; unclear D gene. Germline V lookup: CDR1 SNHLY, CDR2 FYNNEI. The CDR3 sequence is 15 residues long. V lost 1 base and J lost 10, with 17 bases in between. CDR3 DNA sequence: TGTGCCAGCAGTGAAGTGGTGACTGCCGCGAACCCCCAGCATTTT. Amino acids: CASSEVVTAANPQHF.

The rearrangement links TRBV7-2 to TRBJ2-2, with a tentative D call TRBD1 (6 bases). This CDR3 is built from 14 residues. CDR1 is SGHTA and CDR2 is FQGNSA in the germline V gene. The V and J ends lost 5 bases and 4 bases respectively, with 11 bases between them. CDR3 in amino acids: CASSRRDITGELFF. The CDR3, as DNA: TGTGCCAGCAGCCGCCGGGACATCACCGGGGAGCTGTTTTTT.

This sequence joins TRBV9 and TRBJ2-5, with 10 bases matching TRBD2. This CDR3 is built from 17 residues. Per germline, CDR1 SGDLS and CDR2 YYNGEE. V shed 0 bases, J shed 1 base, and the junction held 6 bases outside the gene matches. The CDR3 spells CASSVGAGTSVQETQYF. CDR3 nucleotide sequence: TGTGCCAGCAGCGTAGGGGCGGGGACTAGCGTCCAAGAGACCCAGTACTTC.

The chain recombines TRBV9 with TRBJ1-6; 7 nucleotides agree with TRBD1. Germline loops: CDR1 SGDLS, CDR2 YYNGEE. The CDR3 runs to 15 residues. The J segment lost 7 bases and the V segment lost 3 bases, leaving 7 bases of the junction unmatched. CDR3 residues: CASSAGTAKNSPLHF. In DNA form, the CDR3 reads TGTGCCAGCAGCGCAGGGACAGCGAAGAATTCACCCCTCCACTTT.

The chain combines TRBV7-6 with TRBJ2-2; D remains unclear. Germline lookup yields CDR1 SGHVS and CDR2 FNYEAQ. This CDR3 is 15 amino acids long. V lost 0 bases and J lost 2, with 7 bases in between. CDR3 amino acids: CASSLALLNTGELFF. Here the CDR3 DNA reads TGTGCCAGCAGCTTAGCTCTTCTTAACACCGGGGAGCTGTTTTTT.

The CDR3 nucleotides are TGTGCCAGCAGCTTAAACGGCTGGGGGGGAGGATCCTACAATGAGCAGTTCTTC. Amino acid sequence: CASSLNGWGGGSYNEQFF. V gene TRBV13 combines with J gene TRBJ2-1; 7 bases agree with TRBD2. Germline assignment: CDR1 PRHDT and CDR2 FYEKMQ (reference sequence). With 2 bases clipped from V and 1 base from J, the junction kept 11 bases outside the gene matches. This CDR3 comprises 18 residues.

This clone was seen just once. The chain carries TRBV2 and TRBJ1-4; possibly TRBD1 for D (6 bases). V dropped 1 base and J dropped 7 bases, with 10 bases sitting between them. The germline V gene has CDR1 SNHLY and CDR2 FYNNEI. CDR3 size: 14 residues. The CDR3 loop reads CASSEGQVVEKLFF. CDR3 coding DNA: TGTGCCAGCAGTGAAGGACAGGTGGTTGAAAAACTGTTTTTT.

This chain uses TRBV18 with TRBJ1-4, with a weak D call TRBD1 (6 bases). CDR1 and CDR2 from the germline V gene are KGHSH and LQKENI. The CDR3 is made up of 13 amino acids. V was cut by 3 bases and J by 8 bases, with 10 bases left in between. The CDR3, as DNA: TGTGCCAGCTCACCTACAGGGCGCGAAAAACTGTTTTTT. Protein product: CASSPTGREKLFF.

The rearrangement joins TRBV7-6 to TRBJ2-2; maybe TRBD2 (5 bases). The CDR3 is 15 amino acids. V shed 3 bases and J shed 0 bases, with 8 bases lying between them. Germline V gene sequence: CDR1 SGHVS, CDR2 FNYEAQ. In DNA, the CDR3 is TGTGCCAGCAGCTTGGACTGGCCGAACACCGGGGAGCTGTTTTTT. It encodes CASSLDWPNTGELFF. The whole variable domain, remainder taken from reference TRBV7-6 and TRBJ2-2, is GAGVSQSPRYKVTKRGQDVALRCDPISGHVSLYWYRQALGQGPEFLTYFNYEAQQDKSGLPNDRFSAERPEGSISTLTIQRTEQRDSAMYRCASSLDWPNTGELFFGEGSRLTVL.

Notes on this clone: Other DNA sequences in this sample translate to the same CDR3. The rearrangement links TRBV30 to TRBJ2-3, with 7 bases lining up with TRBD2. The V gene's germline CDR1 is GTSNPN and CDR2 SVGIG (reference sequence). The length of the CDR3 is 14 residues. Trimming cost V 0 bases and J 4 bases; bases outside gene matches: 4. The CDR3 here is CAWSVVGGADTQYF. The CDR3 DNA is TGTGCCTGGAGTGTAGTGGGAGGGGCAGATACGCAGTATTTT.

V usage is TRBV7-9 and J usage is TRBJ2-1; D is possibly TRBD1 (6 bases). Germline assignment: CDR1 SEHNR and CDR2 FQNEAQ (reference sequence). V was cut by 4 bases and J by 8 bases, with 9 bases left in between. There are 12 residues in the CDR3. The CDR3 region is CASSSQGHEQFF. In DNA, the CDR3 is TGTGCCAGCAGCTCACAGGGCCATGAGCAGTTCTTC.

This chain joins TRBV4-1 and TRBJ1-6; 7 bases map to TRBD1. The germline V gene has CDR1 MGHRA and CDR2 YSYEKL. The V gene end was trimmed by 1 base and the J gene end by 16 bases; junction bases not matched to a gene: 7. The CDR3 contains 13 residues. The CDR3 region is CASSQVRQGFLHF. The CDR3 DNA follows: TGCGCCAGCAGCCAAGTAAGACAGGGCTTTCTCCACTTT.

The gene calls are TRBV10-3 and TRBJ2-2; 7 bases fit TRBD1. This CDR3 comprises 16 residues. CDR1 and CDR2 (germline): ENHRY, SYGVKD. V shed 2 bases, J shed 0 bases, and the junction held 3 bases outside the gene matches. The CDR3 reads CAISERQGSNTGELFF. CDR3 sequence (DNA): TGTGCCATCAGTGAGAGACAGGGCTCGAACACCGGGGAGCTGTTTTTT.

This sequence joins TRBV10-1 and TRBJ2-1; 8 nucleotides match TRBD2. Germline CDR1 and CDR2: WNHNN and SYGVQD (reference sequence). Trimming took 0 bases from V and 3 from J; bases not matched to a gene: 4. This CDR3 is built from 16 residues. The CDR3 DNA reads as TGCGCCAGCAGTGAGTCGACGCGGGGGGACTACAATGAGCAGTTCTTC. Protein sequence: CASSESTRGDYNEQFF.

The J gene is TRBJ2-5, the V gene TRBV6-1; no clear D. V shed 2 bases and J shed 3 bases, with 10 bases lying between them. Germline CDR1 reads MNHNS; CDR2 reads SASEGT. The CDR3 consists of 14 residues. The CDR3 DNA is TGTGCCAGCAGTGAAATGGCAGCAAAAGAGACCCAGTACTTC. Translated, it gives CASSEMAAKETQYF.

This clone was seen just once. The CDR3: CASSPDRGSYNEQFF. The CDR3 coding sequence is TGTGCCAGCAGCCCTGACAGGGGATCCTACAATGAGCAGTTCTTC. This rearrangement joins TRBV7-9 to TRBJ2-1; 8 bases fit TRBD1. Germline V gene lookup returns CDR1 SEHNR and CDR2 FQNEAQ (reference sequence). Germline trimming cut 5 bases from V and 1 base from J; bases unmatched to any gene: 4. The length of the CDR3 is 15 residues.

The chain combines TRBV5-4 with TRBJ2-7, with 7 positions matching TRBD2. The CDR3 covers 14 residues. V was clipped by 4 bases and J by 4 bases; unmatched bases: 8. Germline V CDR1 and CDR2: SGHNT, YYREEE (reference sequence). CDR3 amino acids: CASSPAGVGYEQYF. The CDR3 bases are TGTGCCAGCAGCCCCGCGGGGGTGGGATACGAGCAGTACTTC.

The chain combines TRBV11-2 with TRBJ2-1, with 8 bases lining up with TRBD1. The CDR3 runs 14 residues. Germline lookup yields CDR1 SGHAT and CDR2 FQNNGV. J lost 5 bases, V lost 5 bases, and 5 bases had no gene match. CDR3 residues: CASSPDRGNNEQFF. As DNA, the CDR3 is TGTGCCAGCAGCCCAGACAGGGGCAACAATGAGCAGTTCTTC.

V gene TRBV1 combines with J gene TRBJ2-7; the table calls TRBD2, which could not be checked here. TRBV1 is listed as a pseudogene. This CDR3 spans 22 amino acids. The CDR3 sequence: CTSEPSTSASGTSGGEAYEQYF. Here the CDR3 DNA reads TGCACCAGCGAACCATCAACTTCGGCCTCCGGGACTAGCGGGGGGGAAGCCTACGAGCAGTACTTC.

The chain links TRBV6-1 to TRBJ2-3; 10 nucleotides match TRBD2. Germline CDR1 reads MNHNS; CDR2 reads SASEGT. V lost 7 bases and J lost 5; bases outside the gene matches: 9. The CDR3 has 15 amino acids. The CDR3: CASNRLAGEVDTQYF. The DNA of the CDR3 is TGTGCCAGCAACAGGCTAGCGGGGGAGGTAGATACGCAGTATTTT.

This clone appeared a few times. The chain recombines TRBV10-3 with TRBJ1-6; D gene ambiguous. Between the trimmed V and J ends, which lost 6 bases and 7 bases, there was a span of 10 bases. This CDR3 is built from 13 residues. Germline V lookup: CDR1 ENHRY, CDR2 SYGVKD. CDR3 sequence: CAIRINENSPLHF. The CDR3 DNA reads TGTGCCATCAGAATCAATGAAAATTCACCCCTCCACTTT.

The J gene is TRBJ2-1, the V gene TRBV11-3; D might be TRBD2 (6 bases). CDR1 is SGHNT, CDR2 YENEEA, per germline. CDR3 length: 14 residues. The V end lost 5 bases, the J end lost 3 bases, and 11 bases lay between the germline ends. Written as DNA, the CDR3 is TGTGCCAGCAGCCCACAGGAGGGCTACAATGAGCAGTTCTTC. It translates to CASSPQEGYNEQFF.